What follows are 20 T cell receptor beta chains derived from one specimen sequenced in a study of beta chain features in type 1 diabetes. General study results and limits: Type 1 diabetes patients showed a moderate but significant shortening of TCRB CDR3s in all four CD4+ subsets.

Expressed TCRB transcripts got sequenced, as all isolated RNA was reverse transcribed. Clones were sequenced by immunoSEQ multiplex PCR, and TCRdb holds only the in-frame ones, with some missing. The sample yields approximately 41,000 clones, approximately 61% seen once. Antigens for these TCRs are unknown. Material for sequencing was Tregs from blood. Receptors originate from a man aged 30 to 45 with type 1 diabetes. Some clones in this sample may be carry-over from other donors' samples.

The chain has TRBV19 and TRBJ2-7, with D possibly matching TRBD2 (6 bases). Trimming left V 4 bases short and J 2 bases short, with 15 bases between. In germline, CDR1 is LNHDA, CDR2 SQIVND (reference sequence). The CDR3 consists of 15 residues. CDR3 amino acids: CASSTGDSSTYEQYF. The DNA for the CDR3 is TGTGCCAGTAGTACCGGGGACTCCTCTACCTACGAGCAGTACTTC.

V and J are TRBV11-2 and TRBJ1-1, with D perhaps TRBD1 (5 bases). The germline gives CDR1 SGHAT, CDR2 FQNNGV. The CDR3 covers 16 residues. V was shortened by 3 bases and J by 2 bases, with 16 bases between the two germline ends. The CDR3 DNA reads TGTGCCAGCAGCTTTAGCGGTCAGGGAGCTAACACTGAAGCTTTCTTT. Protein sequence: CASSFSGQGANTEAFF.

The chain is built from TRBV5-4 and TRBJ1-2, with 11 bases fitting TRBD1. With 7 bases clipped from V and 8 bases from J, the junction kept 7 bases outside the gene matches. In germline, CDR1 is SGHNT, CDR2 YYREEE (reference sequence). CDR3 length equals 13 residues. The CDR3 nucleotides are TGTGCCAGCGCGGAGGACAGGGGGCGAGGCTACACCTTC. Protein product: CASAEDRGRGYTF.

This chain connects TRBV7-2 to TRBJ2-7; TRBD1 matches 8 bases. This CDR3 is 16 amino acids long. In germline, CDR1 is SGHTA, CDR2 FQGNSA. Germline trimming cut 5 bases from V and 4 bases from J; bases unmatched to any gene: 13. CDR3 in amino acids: CASSVSVGTGAYEQYF. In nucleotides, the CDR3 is TGTGCCAGCAGCGTGTCCGTAGGGACAGGAGCATACGAGCAGTACTTC.

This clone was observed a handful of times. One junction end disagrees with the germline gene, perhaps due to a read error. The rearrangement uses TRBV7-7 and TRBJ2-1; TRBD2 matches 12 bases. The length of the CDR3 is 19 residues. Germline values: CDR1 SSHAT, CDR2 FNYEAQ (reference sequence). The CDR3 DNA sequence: TGTGCTAGCAGCTGTCGGACTAGCGGGGCTAATCCGACCCACAATGAGCAGTTCTTC. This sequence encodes CASSCRTSGANPTHNEQFF. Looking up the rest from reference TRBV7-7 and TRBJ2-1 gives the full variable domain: GAGVSQSPRYKVTKRGQDVTLRCDPISSHATLYWYQQALGQGPEFLTYFNYEAQPDKSGLPSDRFSAERPEGSISTLTIQRTEQRDSAMYRCASSCRTSGANPTHNEQFFGPGTRLTVL.

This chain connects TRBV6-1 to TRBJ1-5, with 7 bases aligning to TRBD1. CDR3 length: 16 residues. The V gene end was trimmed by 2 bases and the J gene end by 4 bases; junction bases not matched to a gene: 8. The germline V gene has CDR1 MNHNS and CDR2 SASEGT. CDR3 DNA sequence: TGTGCCAGCAGTGAATTGCGGACAGGCCCAAATCAGCCCCAGCATTTT. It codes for CASSELRTGPNQPQHF.

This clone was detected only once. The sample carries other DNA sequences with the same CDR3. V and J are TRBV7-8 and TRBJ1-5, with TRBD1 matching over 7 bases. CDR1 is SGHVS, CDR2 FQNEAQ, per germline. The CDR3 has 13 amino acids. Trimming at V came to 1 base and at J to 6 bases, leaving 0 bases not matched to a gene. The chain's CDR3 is CASSLGDSQPQHF. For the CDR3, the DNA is TGTGCCAGCAGCTTAGGGGACAGTCAGCCCCAGCATTTT.

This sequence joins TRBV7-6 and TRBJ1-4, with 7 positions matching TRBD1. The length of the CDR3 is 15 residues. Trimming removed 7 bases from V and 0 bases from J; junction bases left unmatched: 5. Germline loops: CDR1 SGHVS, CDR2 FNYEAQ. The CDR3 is CASTGQASTNEKLFF. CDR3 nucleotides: TGTGCCAGCACTGGACAGGCCTCAACTAATGAAAAACTGTTTTTT.

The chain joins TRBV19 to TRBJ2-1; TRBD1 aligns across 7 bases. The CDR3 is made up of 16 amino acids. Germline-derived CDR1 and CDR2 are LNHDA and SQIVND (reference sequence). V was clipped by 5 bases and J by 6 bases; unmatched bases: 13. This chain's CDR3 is CASSDHTGALGNEQFF. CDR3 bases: TGTGCCAGTAGTGACCACACAGGGGCTCTCGGCAATGAGCAGTTCTTC. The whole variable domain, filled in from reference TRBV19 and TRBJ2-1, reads DGGITQSPKYLFRKEGQNVTLSCEQNLNHDAMYWYRQDPGQGLRLIYYSQIVNDFQKGDIAEGYSVSREKKESFPLTVTSAQKNPTAFYLCASSDHTGALGNEQFFGPGTRLTVL.

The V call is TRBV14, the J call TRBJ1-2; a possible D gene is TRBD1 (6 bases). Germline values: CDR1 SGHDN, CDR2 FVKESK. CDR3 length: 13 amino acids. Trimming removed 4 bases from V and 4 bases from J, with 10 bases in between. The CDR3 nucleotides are TGTGCCAGCAGCCGGGACACCAGCTATGGCTACACCTTC. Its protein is CASSRDTSYGYTF.

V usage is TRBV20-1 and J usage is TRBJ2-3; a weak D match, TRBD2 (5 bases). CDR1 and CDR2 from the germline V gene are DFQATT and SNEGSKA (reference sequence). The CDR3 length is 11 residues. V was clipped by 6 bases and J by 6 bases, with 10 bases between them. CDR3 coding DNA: TGCAGTGCCACCCGAGGGGATACGCAGTATTTT. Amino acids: CSATRGDTQYF.

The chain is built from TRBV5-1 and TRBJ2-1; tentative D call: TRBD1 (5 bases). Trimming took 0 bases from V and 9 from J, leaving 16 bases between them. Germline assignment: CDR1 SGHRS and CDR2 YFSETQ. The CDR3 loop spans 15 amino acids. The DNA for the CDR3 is TGCGCCAGCAGCTTGGGTGGGGCCCTAGGTAGTGAGCAGTTCTTC. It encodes CASSLGGALGSEQFF.

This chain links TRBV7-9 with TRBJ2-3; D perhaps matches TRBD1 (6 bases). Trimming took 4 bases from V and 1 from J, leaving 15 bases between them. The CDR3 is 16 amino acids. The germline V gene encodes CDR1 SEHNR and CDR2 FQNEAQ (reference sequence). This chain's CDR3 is CASSWGHPGGTDTQYF. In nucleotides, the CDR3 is TGTGCCAGCAGCTGGGGACATCCCGGGGGCACAGATACGCAGTATTTT.

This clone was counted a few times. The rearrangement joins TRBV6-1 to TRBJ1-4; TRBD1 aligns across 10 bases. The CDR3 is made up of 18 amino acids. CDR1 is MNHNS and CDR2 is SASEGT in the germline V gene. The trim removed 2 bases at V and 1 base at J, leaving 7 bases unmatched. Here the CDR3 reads CASSERRQGALTNEKLFF. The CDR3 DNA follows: TGTGCCAGCAGTGAAAGGAGACAGGGGGCGTTAACTAATGAAAAACTGTTTTTT.

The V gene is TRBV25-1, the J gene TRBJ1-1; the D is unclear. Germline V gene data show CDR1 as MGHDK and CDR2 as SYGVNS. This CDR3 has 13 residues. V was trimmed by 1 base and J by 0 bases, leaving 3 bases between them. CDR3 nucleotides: TGTGCCAGCAGTGAATTCGTGAACACTGAAGCTTTCTTT. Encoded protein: CASSEFVNTEAFF.

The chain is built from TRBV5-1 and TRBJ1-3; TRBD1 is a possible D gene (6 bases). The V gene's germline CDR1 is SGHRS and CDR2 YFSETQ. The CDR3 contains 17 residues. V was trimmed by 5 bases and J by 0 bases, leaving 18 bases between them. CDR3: CASRQLSGTNSGNTIYF. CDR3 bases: TGCGCCAGCAGACAACTGAGCGGGACAAACTCTGGAAACACCATATATTTT.

CDR3 protein: CASSVPGGYTF. CDR3 DNA: TGTGCCAGCAGTGTGCCGGGGGGCTACACCTTC. The V call is TRBV2, the J call TRBJ1-2; unclear D gene. The V gene's germline CDR1 is SNHLY and CDR2 FYNNEI. The CDR3 contains 11 residues. Trimming took off 4 bases at V and 8 bases at J, with 8 bases between the two ends.

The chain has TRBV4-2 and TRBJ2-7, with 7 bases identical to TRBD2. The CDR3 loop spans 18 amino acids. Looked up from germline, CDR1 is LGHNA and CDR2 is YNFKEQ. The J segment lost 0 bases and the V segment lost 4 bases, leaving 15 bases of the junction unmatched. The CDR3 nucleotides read TGTGCCAGCAGCCGGGCTGGAGGGAGGCTAGCGGCCTCCTACGAGCAGTACTTC. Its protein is CASSRAGGRLAASYEQYF.

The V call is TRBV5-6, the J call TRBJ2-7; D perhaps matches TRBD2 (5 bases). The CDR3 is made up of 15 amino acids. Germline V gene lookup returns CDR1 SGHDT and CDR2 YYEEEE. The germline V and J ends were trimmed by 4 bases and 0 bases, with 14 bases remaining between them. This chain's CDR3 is CASSPLTTSSYEQYF. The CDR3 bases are TGTGCCAGCAGCCCCCTGACTACGAGCTCCTACGAGCAGTACTTC. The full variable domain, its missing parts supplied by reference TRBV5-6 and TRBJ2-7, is DAGVTQSPTHLIKTRGQQVTLRCSPKSGHDTVSWYQQALGQGPQFIFQYYEEEERQRGNFPDRFSGHQFPNYSSELNVNALLLGDSALYLCASSPLTTSSYEQYFGPGTRLTVT.

The chain's CDR3 is CASTFKTGTEAFF. Written as DNA, the CDR3 is TGTGCCAGTACCTTCAAAACCGGGACAGAAGCTTTCTTT. This rearrangement joins TRBV19 to TRBJ1-1; perhaps TRBD1 as D (6 bases). The CDR3 is 13 amino acids. CDR1 and CDR2 (germline): LNHDA, SQIVND (reference sequence). The V end lost 7 bases, the J end lost 8 bases, and 17 bases lay between the germline ends.